This T cell receptor beta chain was identified during a study of early T cells in non-severe SARS-CoV-2 infection. This clonotype occurred many times. TCRdb used MiXCR to reprocess the 5' RACE reads, holding one entry per CDR3 protein. The data show more than 35,000 distinct CDR3 sequences, about 6.2% seen once. This CDR3 spans 11 amino acids. The V gene lost 0 bases and the J gene lost 7 bases, with 4 bases spanning the gap. CDR1 and CDR2 from the germline V gene are DFQATT and SNEGSKA (reference sequence). Sequencing input: whole blood. The source of this sequence is an adult who was a healthcare worker with PCR-confirmed SARS-CoV-2 infection or an uninfected control (not recorded which). This rearrangement joins TRBV20-1 to TRBJ1-5; no firm D call. CDR3 loop: CSARDRQPQHF. The CDR3 DNA follows: TGCAGTGCTAGAGATAGGCAGCCCCAGCATTTT.